This record concerns one T cell receptor beta chain sequence. Its antigen is not yet known. A read error may produce the germline difference seen at one junction end. RNA from unsorted whole blood was extracted with TRIzol reagent, and germline DNA was obtained with the DNeasy Blood & Tissue kit. Patients had chronic HBV infection and were treatment-naive at sampling. Before surgery, approximately 4.3 milliliters of peripheral blood were drawn into K2EDTA tubes. Reading the germline V gene gives CDR1 SGHDT and CDR2 YYEEEE. Reading from cysteine to phenylalanine, the CDR3 counts 15 amino acids. The DNA shown is the 45-base CDR3, in frame from base 1. Starting from approximately 500 ng total RNA, TCRbeta-specific cDNA was produced by reverse transcription with a constant-region primer and ProtoScript II reverse transcriptase. Three nested multiplex PCR rounds, following a slightly modified ARM-PCR procedure, were used to build the TCRbeta libraries. Each of the first two PCR rounds ran for roughly 11 cycles and used multiplex TRBV1-TRBV30 forward primers together with a Cbeta reverse primer. Sample barcodes and Illumina adapters were attached in a final 25-cycle PCR using Deep VentR polymerase. Amplicons of 200-500 bp were gel-purified with a QIAquick gel extraction kit before sequencing. An Illumina HiSeq 2500 was used to sequence the TCRbeta amplicons with 250-bp paired-end reads. In the authors' own workflow: Reads were quality-trimmed with Trimmomatic v0.33, and paired reads were merged with FLASH v1.2.11 to recover full CDR3 sequences. V, D and J germline segments were assigned to the rearranged TCRbeta sequences using MiGEC v1.2.1b. Clonotype statistics and Shannon-Wiener diversity indices were computed with VDJtools v1.0.0. Except for diversity analysis, only the 250 most abundant clonotypes of each sample were used in subsequent analyses to reduce sampling bias. The public reads were reprocessed in TCRdb via fastp at Q25 and MiXCR, keeping in-frame beta chains. For every CDR3 protein sequence, its rows merge into one entry that carries the most common genes and DNA. The V and J calls and clone size come from TCRdb's table, not from the authors' own analysis. The sample yields about 200,000 distinct CDR3 sequences; about 65% were counted once. The ten largest clonotypes hold 7% to 8.5% of the sample.

These data are taken from a study of tumor-infiltrating lymphocytes in primary liver carcinoma (dated by TCRdb to the late 2010s). In the study overall: Between late 2015 and March 2016, a handful of patients in China with histopathologically diagnosed primary liver carcinoma had surgical resection. The five patients had tumors staged T1-T3 N0M0, with maximum diameters ranging from roughly 4.2 to 11 cm. A total of approximately 35 specimens from 5 patients underwent TCRbeta repertoire sequencing, comprising about 25 tumor regions, 5 adjacent noncancerous liver tissues and 5 peripheral blood samples. Of the five patients, three men and two women aged 30 to 69 years, four had hepatocellular carcinoma and one had combined HCC and intrahepatic cholangiocarcinoma. TCRbeta repertoire sequencing, expression microarrays and whole-exome sequencing were combined in the study across five regions of each liver tumor, with adjacent normal tissue and blood also included. Reproducibility between technical replicate repertoires was high, with correlation coefficients above 0.98 and mean shared-clone rates about 0.9. Each sample produced about 3.5 to 7.13 million productive TCRbeta reads, and read depth showed no significant difference between tissue types. Results and caveats for the whole study, not just this receptor: Pairs of tumor regions showed greater repertoire overlap (mean about 35%) than tumor-adjacent pairs (roughly 17%) or tumor-blood pairs (about 14%), which is consistent with antigen-driven expansion. The top 250 clones made up a significantly larger repertoire fraction in tumors than in blood (p = 0.039). Because sequencing covered only the TCR beta chain and unpaired alpha chains were not captured, true repertoire diversity is likely underestimated. Because the samples were bulk and unsorted, CD4+ and CD8+ T cell repertoires could not be compared. With just a handful of patients in the study, the authors point out that the findings should be validated in a larger study.

The sample taken for sequencing was peripheral blood. The chain links TRBV5-6 with TRBJ1-5; the D gene identity is not certain. The receptor's source is a woman aged 55-70 years with primary liver carcinoma and hepatitis B virus infection. The sequenced DNA: TGTGCCAGCAGCTTGTACCAGAATAGCAGTCAGCCCCAGCATTTT. This translates into CASSLYQNSSQPQHF.